These T cell receptor beta chains were read from a single sample in a study of cytomegalovirus exposure and HLA in healthy donors. TCRdb's table, derived via immunoSEQ multiplex PCR, lists solely in-frame clones and lacks some. Of some 170,000 clones in the sample, around nine tenths were seen once. Sequenced input: PBMCs. Receptors were obtained from a woman in her 30s in good health and CMV-seronegative. Both conserved end residues are part of each CDR3.

j_call v_call cdr3_aa
TRBJ2-3 TRBV4-2 CASSQVGGDLTQYF
TRBJ2-1 TRBV5-1 CASSPSGGYNEQFF
TRBJ1-2 TRBV6-5 CASRYRGNYGYTF
TRBJ2-7 TRBV7-6 CASSLGWGGGYEQYF
TRBJ2-5 TRBV6-1 CASSTGTEQETQYF
TRBJ2-7 TRBV6-1 CASDKSPAYEQYF
TRBJ1-2 TRBV5-4 CASSAGQGAYGYTF
TRBJ1-4 TRBV29-1 CSVGDSGGEKLFF
TRBJ2-5 TRBV13 CASSLRGRGSGETQYF
TRBJ1-3 TRBV9 CASSGPPDRVRGNTIYF
TRBJ2-7 TRBV6-1 CASRRGQAGYYEQYF
TRBJ2-7 TRBV2 CASSDPGQGLSYEQYF
TRBJ2-7 TRBV4-1 CASSQEPPFAGGSYEQYF
TRBJ1-5 TRBV6-5 CASSSSAYSNQPQHF
TRBJ2-7 TRBV7-9 CASSDSHEQYF
TRBJ2-3 TRBV5-1 CASLAGASTDTQYF
TRBJ1-4 TRBV29-1 CSVSRGPNEKLFF
TRBJ2-7 TRBV27 CASSDIRAGDYEQYF
TRBJ2-2 TRBV9 CASSLALYTGELFF
TRBJ2-1 TRBV19 CASSRGQGGYNEQFF
TRBJ1-2 TRBV27 CASSLSPPGRRGGYTF
TRBJ2-7 TRBV27 CASSLVQSPYEQYF
TRBJ2-1 TRBV9 CASSAPSHRDRGNEQFF
TRBJ1-5 TRBV4-3 CASSQELVDGNQPQHF
TRBJ2-7 TRBV19 CASSPGGYEQYF
TRBJ1-4 TRBV4-1 CASSPRDRLFNEKLFF
TRBJ1-2 TRBV30 CAWSWPGQGANYGYTF
TRBJ2-5 TRBV7-9 CASSPISGLETQYF
TRBJ1-2 TRBV4-3 CASSFRDTNNYGYTF
TRBJ2-1 TRBV11-2 CASSLGTGQFF
TRBJ1-2 TRBV7-2 CASSLEPPGQTNYGYTF
TRBJ2-4 TRBV15 CATSRDLGGLDIQYF
TRBJ2-3 TRBV29-1 CSVSTGGYTDTQYF
TRBJ1-1 TRBV30 CAWSWRGRLGTEAFF
TRBJ1-2 TRBV7-8 CASSLVAGGVYGYTF
TRBJ1-2 TRBV15 CATSRGPGGRSYGYTF
TRBJ1-6 TRBV6-1 CASSESGSNSPLHF
TRBJ1-2 TRBV4-2 CASSQEGRGLYGYTF
TRBJ1-5 TRBV7-9 CASSGGQGLGQPQHF
TRBJ2-7 TRBV14 CASSQARTSRSYEQYF
TRBJ1-1 TRBV6-5 CASSYSVRNTEAFF
TRBJ2-1 TRBV4-3 CASSQVGGIPFF
TRBJ2-5 TRBV11-2 CASSFEIQETQYF
TRBJ2-2 TRBV2 CASSDQSGKNTGELFF
TRBJ1-2 TRBV4-3 CASSQDGGRTLSGYTF
TRBJ2-3 TRBV27 CASSLPQSGLRSTDTQYF
TRBJ1-1 TRBV6-5 CASSFNRGNTEAFF